The source of this TCR beta chain is a study of T cell repertoires in cytomegalovirus infection. Study outcomes and limitations: Summed frequency of public TCR beta families distinguished CMV carriers with the relevant HLA.

With respect to this clonotype: No antigen is known for it.

TCRdb reprocessed the reads with MiXCR, giving one entry per CDR3 protein. Of about 360,000 distinct CDR3 sequences listed, roughly 18% are singletons. Germline values: CDR1 SQVTM, CDR2 ANQGSEA. V shed 4 bases and J shed 3 bases, with 15 bases lying between them. This CDR3 region has 14 residues. Sequencing used PBMCs. This sequence was found in a human donor in good health (CMV status not recorded). Some clones in this sample may be carry-over from other donors' samples. The rearrangement uses TRBV29-1 and TRBJ2-5, with D perhaps assigned TRBD1 or TRBD2 (6 bases each). CDR3 in amino acids: CSVGGPGAEETQYF. In DNA, the CDR3 is TGCAGCGTTGGGGGCCCGGGGGCCGAAGAGACCCAGTACTTC. Drawing the rest from reference TRBV29-1 and TRBJ2-5, the complete variable domain is SAVISQKPSRDICQRGTSLTIQCQVDSQVTMMFWYRQQPGQSLTLIATANQGSEATYESGFVIDKFPISRPNLTFSTLTVSNMSPEDSSIYLCSVGGPGAEETQYFGPGTRLLVL.